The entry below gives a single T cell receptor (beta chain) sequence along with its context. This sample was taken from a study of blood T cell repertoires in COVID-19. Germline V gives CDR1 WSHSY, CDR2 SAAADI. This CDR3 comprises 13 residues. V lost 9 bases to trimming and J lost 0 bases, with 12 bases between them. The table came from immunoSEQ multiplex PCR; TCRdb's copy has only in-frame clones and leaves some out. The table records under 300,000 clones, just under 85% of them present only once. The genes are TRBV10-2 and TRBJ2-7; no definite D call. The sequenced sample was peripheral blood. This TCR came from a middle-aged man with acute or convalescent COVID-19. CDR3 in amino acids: CASSESRSYEQYF. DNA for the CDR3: TGCGCCAGTTCGGAGTCACGCTCCTACGAGCAGTACTTC.